Listed below are T cell receptor beta chains from one sample, sequenced in a study of blood T cells in healthy people across ages. TCRdb fed the 5' RACE reads into MiXCR, producing one record per CDR3 protein. The top ten clones hold under 50% of a sample with 700,000 to 900,000 distinct CDR3 sequences, approximately 55% of them seen once. Specimen: blood. The receptors here all came from a man older than 75 in good health. Both conserved end residues are part of each CDR3. The D gene is left open where the match is weak. The size of a clone is reported for some rows only, either as once, few or many, or as a class for expanded clones.

V	J	D	size	DNA	CDR3
TRBV6-5	TRBJ2-1	NA	NA	TGTGCCAGCAGCTCGGGACTCCTGGGGGAGCAGTTCTTC	CASSSGLLGEQFF
TRBV2	TRBJ2-5	NA	NA	TGTGCCAGCAGGCGACGCAGGGGACTGAATGAGCAGTACTTC	CASRRRRGLNEQYF
TRBV12-5	TRBJ1-2	NA	few	TGTGCTAGTGGTTCTTCCGCTTCGGGCTACACCTTC	CASGSSASGYTF
TRBV6-1	TRBJ2-7	NA	NA	TGTGCCAGCAGTGCCGAGGGCCGGGGGCCCTACGAGCAGTACTTC	CASSAEGRGPYEQYF
TRBV20-1	TRBJ2-3	NA	NA	TGCAGTGCTAGGAATCGGGGGGCCCGGGATACGCAGTATTTT	CSARNRGARDTQYF
TRBV3-1	TRBJ2-6	NA	few	TGTGCCAGCAGCCAAGCCCCCCCTGGGGCCAACGTCCTGACTTTC	CASSQAPPGANVLTF
TRBV29-1	TRBJ2-7	TRBD1	NA	TGCAGCGGAGGAACAGGGGCAAGCGAGCAGTACTTC	CSGGTGASEQYF
TRBV5-1	TRBJ2-5	TRBD2	few	TGCGCCAGCAGCTTGCGGTCCCAGGGTGGGAGGGAAGAGACCCAGTACTTC	CASSLRSQGGREETQYF
TRBV29-1	TRBJ2-2	TRBD1	NA	TGCAGCGCCATCCGACAGGGGGGCACCGGGGAGCTGTTTTTT	CSAIRQGGTGELFF
TRBV25-1	TRBJ2-7	NA	NA	TGTGCCAGCAGTAACGCCGGGACCCAAGGGTACGAGCAGTACTTC	CASSNAGTQGYEQYF
TRBV27	TRBJ2-3	NA	many	TGTGCCAGCAGTTTTGCAGATACGCAGTATTTT	CASSFADTQYF
TRBV27	TRBJ2-7	NA	few	TGTGCCAGCAGTTTGGTGGGTGGGGCAGGATACGAGCAGTACTTC	CASSLVGGAGYEQYF
TRBV25-1	TRBJ2-3	TRBD2	NA	TGTGCCAGCAGTGGCCGCGGCGGGAGTGTGCACAGATACGCGTATTTT	CASSGRGGSVHRYAYF
TRBV3-1	TRBJ2-1	NA	NA	TGTGCCAGCAGCCAAGCCGGACTGACGGCGGGCTACAATGAGCAGTTCTTC	CASSQAGLTAGYNEQFF
TRBV7-3	TRBJ2-1	TRBD2	few	TGTGCCAGCAGTTCTAGCGGGAGTGCCTACAATGAGCAGTTCTTC	CASSSSGSAYNEQFF
TRBV14	TRBJ2-1	TRBD2	many	TGTGCCAGCAGCCAATCCCCTGGGGGGGTTGAGTTCTTC	CASSQSPGGVEFF
TRBV21-1	TRBJ1-4	NA	once	TGTGCCAGCAGCAAGAAGTCGCGGGGGACTAATGAAAAACTGTTTTTT	CASSKKSRGTNEKLFF
TRBV29-1	TRBJ1-2	NA	NA	TGCAGCGTCCGAGAACAGGGAGGTTCGGACTACACCTTC	CSVREQGGSDYTF
TRBV27	TRBJ2-2	NA	NA	TGTGCCAGCAGTTTAGGGCAGGGCCGGGTCGGGGAGCTGTTTTTT	CASSLGQGRVGELFF
TRBV20-1	TRBJ1-1	NA	NA	TGCAGTGCTAGAGAGGTTATTTCGAACACTGAAGCTTTCTTT	CSAREVISNTEAFF
TRBV9	TRBJ1-3	TRBD1	NA	TGTGCCAGCAGCGTAGACAGGGGACAGGTATGGGACACCATATATTTT	CASSVDRGQVWDTIYF
TRBV11-1	TRBJ2-3	TRBD2	NA	TGTGCCAGCAGGTCCCTAGCGGACCTGATCACAGATACGCAGTATTTT	CASRSLADLITDTQYF
TRBV28	TRBJ1-6	TRBD1	NA	TGTGCCAGCAGACCTGGGACAGGGAGCTATTCACCCCTCCACTTT	CASRPGTGSYSPLHF
TRBV20-1	TRBJ2-1	NA	NA	TGCAGTGCTAGTGGGCTAGTTTCCTACAATGAGCAGTTCTTC	CSASGLVSYNEQFF
TRBV10-3	TRBJ2-1	NA	NA	TGTGCCATCAGCGCAGCTGCACAGGGATGGGATGAGCAGTTCTTC	CAISAAAQGWDEQFF
TRBV18	TRBJ2-7	NA	NA	TGTGCCAGCTCACCGACAAGGGGGGTCTCCTACGAGCAGTACTTC	CASSPTRGVSYEQYF
TRBV20-1	TRBJ2-5	NA	NA	TGCAGTGCAGGGGACAACTATCAAGAGACCCAGTACTTC	CSAGDNYQETQYF
TRBV27	TRBJ2-7	NA	few	TGTGCCAGCAGCCCCCCTCCCCTCTACGAGCAGTACTTC	CASSPPPLYEQYF